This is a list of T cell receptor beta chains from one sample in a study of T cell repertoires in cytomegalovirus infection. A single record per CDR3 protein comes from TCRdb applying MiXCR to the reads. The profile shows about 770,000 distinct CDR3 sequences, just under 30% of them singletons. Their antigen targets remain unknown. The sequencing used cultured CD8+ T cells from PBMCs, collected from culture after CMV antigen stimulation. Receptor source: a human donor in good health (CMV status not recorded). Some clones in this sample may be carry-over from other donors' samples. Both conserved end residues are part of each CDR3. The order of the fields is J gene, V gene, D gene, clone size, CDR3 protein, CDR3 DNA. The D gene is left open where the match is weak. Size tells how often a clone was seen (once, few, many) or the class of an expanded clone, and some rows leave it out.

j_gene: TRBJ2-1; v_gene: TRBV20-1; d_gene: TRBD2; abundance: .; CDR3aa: CSARVPGGANEQFF; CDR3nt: TGCAGTGCTAGAGTCCCCGGGGGGGCTAATGAGCAGTTCTTC
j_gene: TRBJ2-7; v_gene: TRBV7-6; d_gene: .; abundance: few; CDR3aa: CASSPGSWSSYEQYF; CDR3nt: TGTGCCAGCAGCCCAGGGAGTTGGAGCTCCTACGAGCAGTACTTC
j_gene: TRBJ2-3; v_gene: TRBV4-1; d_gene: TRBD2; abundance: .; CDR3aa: CASSQELIAGRDTQYF; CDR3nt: TGCGCCAGCAGCCAAGAACTGATAGCGGGCAGAGATACGCAGTATTTT
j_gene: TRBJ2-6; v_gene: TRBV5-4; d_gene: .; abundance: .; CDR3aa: CASSPISGANVLTF; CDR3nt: TGTGCCAGCAGCCCTATCTCTGGGGCCAACGTCCTGACTTTC
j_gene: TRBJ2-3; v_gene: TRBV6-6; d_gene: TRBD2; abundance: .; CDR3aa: CASSYPPGGSDNTQYF; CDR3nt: TGTGCCAGCAGTTACCCCCCGGGAGGCAGCGATAATACGCAGTATTTT
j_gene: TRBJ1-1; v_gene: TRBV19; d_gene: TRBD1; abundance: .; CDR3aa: CASSIDGGTGFTEAFF; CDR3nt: TGTGCCAGTAGTATAGATGGCGGGACAGGGTTCACTGAAGCTTTCTTT
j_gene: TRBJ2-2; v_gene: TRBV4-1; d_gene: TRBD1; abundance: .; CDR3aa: CASSHRTGEDTGELFF; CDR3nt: TGCGCCAGCAGCCATCGGACAGGAGAAGACACCGGGGAGCTGTTTTTT
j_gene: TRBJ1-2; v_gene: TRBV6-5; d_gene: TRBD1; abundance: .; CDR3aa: CASFRAGGKNYGYTF; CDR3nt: TGTGCCAGCTTCAGGGCAGGGGGGAAAAACTATGGCTACACCTTC
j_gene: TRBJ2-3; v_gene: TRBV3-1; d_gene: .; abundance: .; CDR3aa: CASSQEGGGADTQYF; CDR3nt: TGTGCCAGCAGCCAAGAAGGGGGGGGCGCAGATACGCAGTATTTT
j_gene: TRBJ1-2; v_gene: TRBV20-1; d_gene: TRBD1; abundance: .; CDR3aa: CSARDWDREEGYTF; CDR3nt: TGCAGTGCTAGAGATTGGGACAGGGAAGAAGGCTACACCTTC
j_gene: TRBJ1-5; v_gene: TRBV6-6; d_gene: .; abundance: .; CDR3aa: CASSHLPGSNQPQHF; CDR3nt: TGTGCCAGCAGTCACCTGCCTGGGAGCAATCAGCCCCAGCATTTT
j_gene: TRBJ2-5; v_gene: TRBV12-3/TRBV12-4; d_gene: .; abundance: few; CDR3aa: CASSLYREETQYF; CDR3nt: TGTGCCAGCAGTTTATACAGAGAAGAGACCCAGTACTTC
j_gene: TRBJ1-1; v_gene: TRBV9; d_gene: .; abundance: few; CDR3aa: CASSVAYSKTEAFF; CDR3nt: TGTGCCAGCAGCGTAGCTTACAGTAAGACTGAAGCTTTCTTT
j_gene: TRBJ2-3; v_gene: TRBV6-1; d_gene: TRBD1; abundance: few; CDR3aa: CASSGRTGWGTDTQYF; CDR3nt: TGTGCCAGCAGTGGAAGGACAGGGTGGGGCACAGATACGCAGTATTTT
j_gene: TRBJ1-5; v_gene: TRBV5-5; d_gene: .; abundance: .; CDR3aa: CASSFRAAHSNQPQHF; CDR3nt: TGTGCCAGCAGCTTTCGGGCGGCGCATAGCAATCAGCCCCAGCATTTT
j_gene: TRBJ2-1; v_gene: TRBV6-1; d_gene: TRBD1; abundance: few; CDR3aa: CASRLTGMGYNEQFF; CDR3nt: TGTGCCAGCAGGTTGACAGGGATGGGGTACAATGAGCAGTTCTTC
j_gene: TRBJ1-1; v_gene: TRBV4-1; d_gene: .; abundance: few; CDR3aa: CASSQAGGFTEAFF; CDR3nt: TGCGCCAGCAGCCAAGCGGGGGGCTTTACTGAAGCTTTCTTT
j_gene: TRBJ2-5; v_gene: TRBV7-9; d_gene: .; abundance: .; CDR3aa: CASSLVIARETQYF; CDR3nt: TGTGCCAGCAGCTTAGTAATAGCGCGAGAGACCCAGTACTTC
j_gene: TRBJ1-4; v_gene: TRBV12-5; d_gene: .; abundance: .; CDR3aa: CASGLGREDEKLFF; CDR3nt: TGTGCTAGTGGTTTGGGCAGGGAGGACGAAAAACTGTTTTTT
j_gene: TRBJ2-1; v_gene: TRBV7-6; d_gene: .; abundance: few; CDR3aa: CASSLVGGKSYNEQFF; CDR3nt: TGTGCCAGCAGCTTAGTTGGGGGGAAATCCTACAATGAGCAGTTCTTC
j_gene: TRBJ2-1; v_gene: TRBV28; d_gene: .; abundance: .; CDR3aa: CASSQENSAYNEQFF; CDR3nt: TGTGCCAGCAGCCAAGAAAACAGCGCGTACAATGAGCAGTTCTTC
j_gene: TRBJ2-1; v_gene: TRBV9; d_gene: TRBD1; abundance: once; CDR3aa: CASSEGTGEYHNEQFF; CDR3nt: TGTGCCAGCAGCGAAGGGACAGGGGAATATCACAATGAGCAGTTCTTC
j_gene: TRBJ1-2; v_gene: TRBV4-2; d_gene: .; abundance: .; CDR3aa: CASSQEPMTAHYGYTF; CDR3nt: TGTGCCAGCAGCCAAGAGCCGATGACAGCTCACTATGGCTACACCTTC
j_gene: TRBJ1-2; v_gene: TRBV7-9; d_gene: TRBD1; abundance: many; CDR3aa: CASSFRRRGQNYGYTF; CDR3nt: TGTGCCAGCAGCTTCCGCCGCAGGGGGCAAAACTATGGCTACACCTTC
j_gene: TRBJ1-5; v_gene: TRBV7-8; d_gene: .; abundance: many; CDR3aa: CASSRFRAADSNQPQHF; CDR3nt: TGTGCCAGCAGCAGGTTTCGGGCGGCAGATAGCAATCAGCCCCAGCATTTT
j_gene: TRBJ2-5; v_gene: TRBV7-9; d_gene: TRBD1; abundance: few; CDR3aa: CASSPWTGEAKETQYF; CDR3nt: TGTGCCAGCAGCCCTTGGACAGGGGAGGCAAAAGAGACCCAGTACTTC
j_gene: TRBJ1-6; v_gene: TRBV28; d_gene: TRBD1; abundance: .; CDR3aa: CASRLLKDRSDSPLHF; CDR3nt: TGTGCCAGCAGGCTCCTAAAGGACAGGAGTGATTCACCCCTCCACTTT
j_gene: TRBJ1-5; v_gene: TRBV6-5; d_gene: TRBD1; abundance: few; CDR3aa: CASATGGRQPQHF; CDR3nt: TGTGCCAGCGCGACAGGGGGCAGGCAGCCCCAGCATTTT
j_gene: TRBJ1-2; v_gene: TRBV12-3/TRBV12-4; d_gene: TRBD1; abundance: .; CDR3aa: CASSFSTGGLEGYTF; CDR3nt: TGTGCCAGCAGTTTTTCAACAGGGGGCCTTGAAGGCTACACCTTC
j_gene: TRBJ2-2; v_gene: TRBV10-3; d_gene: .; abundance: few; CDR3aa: CAIKMDFTGELFF; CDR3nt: TGTGCCATCAAGATGGATTTCACCGGGGAGCTGTTTTTT
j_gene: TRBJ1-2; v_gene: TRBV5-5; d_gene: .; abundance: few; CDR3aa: CASSFGDPGYTF; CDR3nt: TGTGCCAGCAGCTTTGGTGACCCTGGCTACACCTTC
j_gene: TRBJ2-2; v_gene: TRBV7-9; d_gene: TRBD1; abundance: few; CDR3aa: CASSPRTGEDTGELFF; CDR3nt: TGTGCCAGCAGCCCAAGGACAGGGGAGGACACCGGGGAGCTGTTTTTT
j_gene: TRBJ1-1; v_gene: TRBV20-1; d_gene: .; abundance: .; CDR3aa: CSARDPTVNTEAFF; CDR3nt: TGCAGTGCTAGAGACCCGACGGTGAACACTGAAGCTTTCTTT
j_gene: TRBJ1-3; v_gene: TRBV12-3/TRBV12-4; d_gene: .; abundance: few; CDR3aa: CASSLEREGNTIYF; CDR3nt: TGTGCCAGCAGTTTAGAGAGGGAAGGAAACACCATATATTTT
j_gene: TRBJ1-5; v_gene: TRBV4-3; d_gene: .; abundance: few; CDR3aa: CASSQEVGTLNQPQHF; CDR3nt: TGCGCCAGCAGCCAAGAAGTCGGGACACTCAATCAGCCCCAGCATTTT
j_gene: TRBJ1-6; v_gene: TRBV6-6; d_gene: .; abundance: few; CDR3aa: CASSYDTPLHF; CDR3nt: TGTGCCAGCAGTTACGATACCCCCCTCCACTTT
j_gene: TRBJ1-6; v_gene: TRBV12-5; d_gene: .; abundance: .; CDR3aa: CASGLVGAYYDSPLHF; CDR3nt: TGTGCTAGTGGTTTGGTAGGGGCGTATTATGATTCACCCCTCCACTTT
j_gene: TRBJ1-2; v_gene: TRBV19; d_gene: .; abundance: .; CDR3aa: CASSLKRQIYGYTF; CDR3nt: TGTGCCAGTAGTCTTAAGAGGCAGATCTATGGCTACACCTTC
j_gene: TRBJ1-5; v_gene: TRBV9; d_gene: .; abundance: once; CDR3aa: CASSTGDNQPQHF; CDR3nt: TGTGCCAGCAGCACGGGGGACAATCAGCCCCAGCATTTT
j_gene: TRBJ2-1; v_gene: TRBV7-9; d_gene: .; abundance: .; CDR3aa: CASSSTSIERTNEQFF; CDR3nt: TGTGCCAGCAGCTCAACGAGTATCGAGCGAACTAATGAGCAGTTCTTC
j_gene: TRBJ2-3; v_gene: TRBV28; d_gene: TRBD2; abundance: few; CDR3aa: CASRPLLASGGEADTQYF; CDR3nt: TGTGCCAGCAGACCACTCCTTGCCAGCGGGGGGGAGGCAGATACGCAGTATTTT
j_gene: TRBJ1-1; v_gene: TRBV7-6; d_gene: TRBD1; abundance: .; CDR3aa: CASSSGQGVWTEAFF; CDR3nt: TGTGCCAGCAGCTCAGGACAGGGGGTATGGACTGAAGCTTTCTTT